The 13 T cell receptor beta chains given below trace back to one sample, sequenced in a study of blood T cell repertoires in COVID-19. Profiling relied on immunoSEQ multiplex PCR, and the TCRdb table lists in-frame clones only, not all of them. The data contain about 140,000 clones, less than 90% of them singletons. Specimen: peripheral blood. Receptors originate from a human donor with COVID-19, enrolled during active disease. The donor label of this sample is uncertain.

The gene calls are TRBV6-1 and TRBJ1-2; no definite D call. The CDR3 runs to 14 residues. CDR1 is MNHNS, CDR2 SASEGT, per germline. V was trimmed by 2 bases and J by 0 bases, leaving 7 bases between them. The CDR3 loop reads CASSEIGSNYGYTF. For the CDR3, the DNA is TGTGCCAGCAGTGAAATTGGCTCTAACTATGGCTACACCTTC.

This clone was seen more than once but under ten times. The chain uses TRBV6-5 and TRBJ1-4, with 7 nucleotides matching TRBD1. CDR1 and CDR2 from the germline V gene are MNHEY and SVGAGI. Trimming took 2 bases from V and 7 from J; bases not matched to a gene: 7. CDR3 size: 15 residues. The CDR3 nucleotides are TGTGCCAGCAGTTACGTAGGGACAGACTTTGAAAAACTGTTTTTT. This encodes CASSYVGTDFEKLFF.

The V and J genes are TRBV5-1 and TRBJ2-1; TRBD1 matches at 7 bases. The J segment lost 0 bases and the V segment lost 5 bases, leaving 5 bases of the junction unmatched. The CDR3 has 15 amino acids. From germline, CDR1 is SGHRS and CDR2 YFSETQ. The CDR3 bases are TGCGCCAGCAGGCTGACAGGGAGCTCCTACAATGAGCAGTTCTTC. Residues: CASRLTGSSYNEQFF.

This rearrangement joins TRBV19 to TRBJ1-2, with 7 bases matching TRBD1. Per the germline V gene, CDR1 is LNHDA and CDR2 is SQIVND (reference sequence). V lost 5 bases to trimming and J lost 6 bases; unmatched junction nucleotides: 12. CDR3 length equals 15 residues. CDR3 nucleotide sequence: TGTGCCAGTAGTGTCCAGGGGGATGGGGGCGATGGCTACACCTTC. The encoded protein is CASSVQGDGGDGYTF.

The chain has TRBV3-1 (or the pseudogene TRBV3-2) and TRBJ2-7; 8 nucleotides align to TRBD1. The CDR3 covers 14 residues. From germline, CDR1 is LGHDT and CDR2 YNNKEL (reference sequence). With V trimmed by 3 bases and J by 2 bases, 3 bases remained unmatched. This chain's CDR3 is CASSQGQVTYEQYF. CDR3 in DNA: TGTGCCAGCAGCCAGGGACAGGTAACCTACGAGCAGTACTTC.

The rearrangement links TRBV6-6 to TRBJ2-2; 9 bases match TRBD2. V was clipped by 6 bases and J by 7 bases; unmatched bases: 12. Germline values: CDR1 MNHNY, CDR2 SVGAGI (reference sequence). There are 16 residues in the CDR3. CDR3 DNA: TGTGCCAGCAGCCCGAGCGGGAGGCCCCGGGGCGGGGAGCTGTTTTTT. The encoded protein is CASSPSGRPRGGELFF.

This chain joins TRBV12-5 and TRBJ2-7, with unresolved D. Between the trimmed V and J ends, which lost 1 base and 3 bases, there was a span of 16 bases. Germline V gives CDR1 LGHNT, CDR2 FRNRAP. The length of the CDR3 is 16 residues. The CDR3 is CASGLGAEQPLYEQYF. The CDR3 DNA is TGTGCTAGTGGTTTGGGGGCCGAGCAACCCCTCTACGAGCAGTACTTC.

The genes are TRBV5-1 and TRBJ2-1; D is undetermined. CDR1 is SGHRS and CDR2 is YFSETQ in the germline V gene. The CDR3 covers 14 residues. Deletions cut 0 bases from V and 5 bases from J, with 9 bases between. This CDR3 reads CASSLVSADNEQFF. The CDR3 DNA reads TGCGCCAGCAGCTTGGTGAGCGCCGACAATGAGCAGTTCTTC.

The chain recombines TRBV18 with TRBJ2-7, with a weak D call TRBD2 (6 bases). The CDR3 is made up of 15 amino acids. CDR1 and CDR2 from the germline V gene are KGHSH and LQKENI. Trimming stripped 3 bases from V and 2 bases from J, with 14 bases between. CDR3 sequence (DNA): TGTGCCAGCTCACCGGGGCGGGACCTCACCTACGAGCAGTACTTC. Its translation: CASSPGRDLTYEQYF.

The chain couples TRBV3-1 (or the pseudogene TRBV3-2) to TRBJ2-2; D is possibly TRBD2 (7 bases). The germline V gene encodes CDR1 LGHDT and CDR2 YNNKEL (reference sequence). The CDR3 is made up of 18 amino acids. V lost 4 bases to trimming and J lost 7 bases, with 25 bases between them. The CDR3 region is CASSPSLGTGGLVGELFF. The CDR3 DNA reads as TGTGCCAGCAGCCCCTCCCTGGGGACGGGGGGCCTCGTCGGGGAGCTGTTTTTT.

The V and J genes are TRBV5-1 and TRBJ1-2; 9 bases match TRBD1. This CDR3 contains 15 residues. The germline gives CDR1 SGHRS, CDR2 YFSETQ. With 3 bases clipped from V and 2 bases from J, the junction kept 5 bases outside the gene matches. Here the CDR3 DNA reads TGCGCCAGCAGCTGGGGGACAGGGAAGAACTATGGCTACACCTTC. Protein sequence: CASSWGTGKNYGYTF.

V is TRBV3-1 (or the pseudogene TRBV3-2) and J is TRBJ2-3; 10 positions agree with TRBD2. Per germline, CDR1 LGHDT and CDR2 YNNKEL (reference sequence). Trimming cost V 4 bases and J 4 bases; bases outside gene matches: 17. This CDR3 region has 19 residues. The CDR3 DNA sequence: TGTGCCAGCAGCCCCCCTACTAGCGGGGATCAATTAAAGTCAGATACGCAGTATTTT. This translates into CASSPPTSGDQLKSDTQYF.

The rearrangement uses TRBV2 and TRBJ1-2; 9 bases are shared with TRBD1. V lost 5 bases to trimming and J lost 8 bases; unmatched junction nucleotides: 12. Germline-derived CDR1 and CDR2 are SNHLY and FYNNEI. The CDR3 extends over 15 amino acids. CDR3 nucleotide sequence: TGTGCCAGCAGTTTAGGACCGGGACAGGGATCGGGCTACACCTTC. This sequence encodes CASSLGPGQGSGYTF.